Sequencing of this T cell receptor (beta chain) was carried out in a study of Tregs in tolerant kidney transplant recipients. Findings and caveats of the study: Donor-specific Treg expansion exceeded global Treg expansion in tolerant patients, suggesting antigen drive.

Sequencing was performed with immunoSEQ multiplex PCR; in TCRdb, only in-frame clones are kept and a portion is missing. The sample includes nearly 50,000 clones, approximately 89% of them seen just once. V lost 0 bases and J lost 5, with 16 bases in between. The V gene's germline CDR1 is MGHRA and CDR2 YSYEKL. CDR3 size: 17 residues. For this clone: No antigen is known for it.

Mixed chimerism was transient after nonmyeloablative marrow transplants from related graft donors. CD4+CD25+CD127- Tregs, CD4+CD25- non-Tregs, CD4 and CD8 cells were sorted. The rearrangement links TRBV4-1 to TRBJ2-2, with D perhaps matching TRBD2 (6 bases). Sequencing used CD8+ T cells from blood (PBMCs), obtained 12 months after the transplant. This receptor was taken from a human patient who received a combined kidney and bone marrow transplant. Among the T cells, some may be from the graft donor. CDR3 region: CASSQEFRVRGTGELFF. Written as DNA, the CDR3 is TGCGCCAGCAGCCAAGAGTTCAGGGTGCGGGGAACCGGGGAGCTGTTTTTT.